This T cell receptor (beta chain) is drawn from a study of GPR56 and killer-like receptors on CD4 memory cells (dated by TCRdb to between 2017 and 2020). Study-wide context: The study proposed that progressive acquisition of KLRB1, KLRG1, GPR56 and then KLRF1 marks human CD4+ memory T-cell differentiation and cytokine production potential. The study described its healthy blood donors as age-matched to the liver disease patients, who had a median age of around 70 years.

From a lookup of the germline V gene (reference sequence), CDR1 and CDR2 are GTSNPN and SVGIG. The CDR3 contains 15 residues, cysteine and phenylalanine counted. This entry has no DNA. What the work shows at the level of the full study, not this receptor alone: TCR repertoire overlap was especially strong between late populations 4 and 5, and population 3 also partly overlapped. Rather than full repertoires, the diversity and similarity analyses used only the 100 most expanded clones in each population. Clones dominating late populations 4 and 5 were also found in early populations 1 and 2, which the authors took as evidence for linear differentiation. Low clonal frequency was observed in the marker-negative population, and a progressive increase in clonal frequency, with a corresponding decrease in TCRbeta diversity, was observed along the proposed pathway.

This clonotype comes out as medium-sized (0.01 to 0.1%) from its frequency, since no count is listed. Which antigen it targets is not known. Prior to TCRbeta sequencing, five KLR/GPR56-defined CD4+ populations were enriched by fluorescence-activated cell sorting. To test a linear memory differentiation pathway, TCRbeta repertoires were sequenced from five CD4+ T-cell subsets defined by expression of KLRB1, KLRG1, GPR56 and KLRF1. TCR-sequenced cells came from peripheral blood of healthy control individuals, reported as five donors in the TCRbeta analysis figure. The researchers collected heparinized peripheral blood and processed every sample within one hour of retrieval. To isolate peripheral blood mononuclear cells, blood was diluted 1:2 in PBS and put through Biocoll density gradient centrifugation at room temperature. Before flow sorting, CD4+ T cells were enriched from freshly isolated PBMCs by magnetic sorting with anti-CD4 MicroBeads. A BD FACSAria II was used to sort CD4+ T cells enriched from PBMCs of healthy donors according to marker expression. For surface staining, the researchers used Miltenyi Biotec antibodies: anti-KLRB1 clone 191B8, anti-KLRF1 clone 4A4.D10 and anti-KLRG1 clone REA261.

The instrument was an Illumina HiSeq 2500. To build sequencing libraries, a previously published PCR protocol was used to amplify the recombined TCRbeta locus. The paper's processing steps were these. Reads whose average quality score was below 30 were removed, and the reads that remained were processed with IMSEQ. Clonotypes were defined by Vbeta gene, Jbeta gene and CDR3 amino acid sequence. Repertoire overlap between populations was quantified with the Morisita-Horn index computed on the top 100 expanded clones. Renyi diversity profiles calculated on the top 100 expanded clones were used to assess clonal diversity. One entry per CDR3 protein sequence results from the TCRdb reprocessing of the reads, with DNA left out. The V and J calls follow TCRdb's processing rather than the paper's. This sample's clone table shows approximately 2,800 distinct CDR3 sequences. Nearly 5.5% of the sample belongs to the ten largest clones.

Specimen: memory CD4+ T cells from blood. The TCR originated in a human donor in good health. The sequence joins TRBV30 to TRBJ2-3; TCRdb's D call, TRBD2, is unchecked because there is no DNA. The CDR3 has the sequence CAWSASGASTDTQYF.